The rows below give T cell receptor beta chains drawn from one sample of a study of long-term antiretroviral therapy in people with HIV. Method: immunoSEQ multiplex PCR; TCRdb's copy keeps in-frame clones and lacks some. The sample includes roughly 30,000 clones, 91% of them seen just once. Sequenced here: unsorted PBMCs, sampled 3.1 years after starting antiretroviral therapy. The receptors come from a man younger than 30 with HIV. The CDR3 runs from the conserved cysteine through the conserved F or W. The order of the fields is V gene, J gene, D gene, CDR3 protein, CDR3 DNA. D genes are given only for firm matches.

v_call: TRBV29-1; j_call: TRBJ2-1; d_call: .; cdr3_aa: CSVTGSPTYNEQFF; cdr3_nt: TGCAGCGTTACAGGATCACCTACCTACAATGAGCAGTTCTTC
v_call: TRBV2; j_call: TRBJ1-2; d_call: .; cdr3_aa: CASSYRVNYGYTF; cdr3_nt: TGTGCCAGCAGTTACAGGGTAAACTATGGCTACACCTTC
v_call: TRBV2; j_call: TRBJ2-2; d_call: .; cdr3_aa: CASSERSGELFF; cdr3_nt: TGTGCCAGCAGTGAAAGGTCCGGGGAGCTGTTTTTT
v_call: TRBV19; j_call: TRBJ2-7; d_call: .; cdr3_aa: CASSIGRGGSYEQYF; cdr3_nt: TGTGCCAGTAGTATTGGTAGGGGAGGCTCCTACGAGCAGTACTTC
v_call: TRBV6-5; j_call: TRBJ2-7; d_call: TRBD1; cdr3_aa: CASSFIQGARPYEQYF; cdr3_nt: TGTGCCAGCAGTTTCATACAGGGGGCCCGACCCTACGAGCAGTACTTC
v_call: TRBV19; j_call: TRBJ2-7; d_call: .; cdr3_aa: CASSDLAYSYEQYF; cdr3_nt: TGTGCCAGTTCAGACCTCGCTTACTCCTACGAGCAGTACTTC
v_call: TRBV5-1; j_call: TRBJ1-1; d_call: .; cdr3_aa: CASSLGAVNMNTEAFF; cdr3_nt: TGCGCCAGCAGCTTGGGGGCAGTGAATATGAACACTGAAGCTTTCTTT
v_call: TRBV7-2; j_call: TRBJ1-1; d_call: .; cdr3_aa: CASSPRQNTEAFF; cdr3_nt: TGTGCCAGCAGCCCACGACAGAACACTGAAGCTTTCTTT
v_call: TRBV7-9; j_call: TRBJ2-7; d_call: .; cdr3_aa: CASDRDGYEQYF; cdr3_nt: TGTGCCAGCGACCGGGACGGCTACGAGCAGTACTTC
v_call: TRBV7-2; j_call: TRBJ2-5; d_call: .; cdr3_aa: CASSLSVETQYF; cdr3_nt: TGTGCCAGCAGCTTAAGCGTGGAGACCCAGTACTTC
v_call: TRBV6-1; j_call: TRBJ2-6; d_call: .; cdr3_aa: CASSASSPGANVLTF; cdr3_nt: TGTGCCAGCAGTGCCAGTTCGCCTGGGGCCAACGTCCTGACTTTC
v_call: TRBV28; j_call: TRBJ2-1; d_call: .; cdr3_aa: CASTPPSRQTYNEQFF; cdr3_nt: TGTGCCAGCACCCCCCCAAGCAGGCAGACCTACAATGAGCAGTTCTTC